A selection of T cell receptor beta chains follows, all from one sample in a study of blood T cells in healthy people across ages. TCRdb called the 5' RACE reads again in MiXCR, with one record for every CDR3 protein. This repertoire shows fewer than 800,000 distinct CDR3 sequences, roughly 50% found once; its top ten account for about a third. The sample taken for sequencing was blood. These receptors were obtained from a woman aged 55-69 years in good health. Each CDR3 is given with its conserved first and last residue. The order of the fields is clone size, D gene, J gene, V gene, CDR3 protein, CDR3 DNA. A D gene is named only where the DNA matches it firmly. The listing skips clone size in some rows; elsewhere it reads once, few, many or a size class.

NA TRBD1 TRBJ1-6 TRBV5-6 CASSLAGTVTNSPLHF TGTGCCAGCAGCCTAGCCGGGACAGTAACCAATTCACCCCTCCACTTT
NA NA TRBJ1-4 TRBV18 CASSHTQLSEKLFF TGTGCCAGCTCCCATACTCAGTTGAGTGAAAAACTGTTTTTT
NA NA TRBJ2-1 TRBV20-1 CSATATSRRADEQFF TGCAGTGCTACTGCAACTAGCAGGAGGGCAGATGAGCAGTTCTTC
NA TRBD1 TRBJ2-4 TRBV12-3/TRBV12-4 CASSLGPTGAKNIQYF TGTGCCAGCAGTTTAGGGCCGACAGGGGCCAAAAACATTCAGTACTTC
NA NA TRBJ2-3 TRBV4-2 CASSQATGTSLDTQYF TGTGCCAGCAGCCAGGCTACCGGGACTTCTTTAGATACGCAGTATTTT
few NA TRBJ2-7 TRBV5-1 CASSIQGGTYEQYF TGCGCCAGCAGCATACAGGGTGGGACCTACGAGCAGTACTTC
NA NA TRBJ2-1 TRBV20-1 CSAREGGVETQFF TGCAGTGCTAGAGAGGGGGGAGTAGAGACCCAGTTCTTC
NA NA TRBJ2-7 TRBV7-6 CASSVAAISYEQYF TGTGCCAGCAGCGTAGCGGCAATTTCTTACGAGCAGTACTTC
NA TRBD2 TRBJ2-7 TRBV3-1 CASSPSVTGGDYEQYF TGTGCCAGCAGCCCAAGTGTGACGGGGGGTGACTACGAGCAGTACTTC
NA NA TRBJ1-1 TRBV5-1 CASSTLTGGAEAFF TGCGCCAGCAGCACCTTAACGGGGGGGGCTGAAGCTTTCTTT
NA TRBD1 TRBJ1-4 TRBV5-1 CASSLVRTGGEKLFF TGCGCCAGCAGCTTAGTGAGGACAGGGGGAGAAAAACTGTTTTTT
NA TRBD1 TRBJ2-7 TRBV4-3 CASSPMTGYYEQYF TGCGCCAGCAGCCCAATGACAGGGTACTACGAGCAGTACTTC
NA NA TRBJ1-2 TRBV18 CASSPGGIRYGYTF TGTGCCAGCTCACCAGGGGGAATTCGGTATGGCTACACCTTC
NA TRBD1 TRBJ1-1 TRBV7-9 CASSLAAGQGGTEAFF TGTGCCAGCAGCTTAGCGGCGGGACAGGGCGGCACTGAAGCTTTCTTT
NA NA TRBJ2-7 TRBV7-2 CASSFRGGGSSYEQYF TGTGCCAGCAGCTTCCGGGGAGGTGGTTCCTCCTACGAGCAGTACTTC
few TRBD1 TRBJ1-2 TRBV4-2 CASSRGTGGGYTF TGTGCCAGCAGCCGAGGGACAGGGGGAGGCTACACCTTC
NA NA TRBJ1-1 TRBV9 CASSVSGRIAFF TGTGCCAGCAGCGTGTCGGGACGCATAGCTTTCTTT
few TRBD1 TRBJ2-1 TRBV2 CASSVEGQGDEQFF TGTGCCAGCAGTGTCGAGGGACAGGGCGATGAGCAGTTCTTC
NA TRBD2 TRBJ2-1 TRBV20-1 CSARDEAGAPDEQFF TGCAGTGCTAGAGATGAAGCGGGAGCACCGGATGAGCAGTTCTTC
few NA TRBJ2-3 TRBV5-1 CASRPIASDTQYF TGCGCCAGCAGACCTATAGCCTCAGATACGCAGTATTTT
NA NA TRBJ2-7 TRBV7-2 CASSLTYSAYNYEQYF TGTGCCAGCAGCCTAACGTACAGTGCCTACAACTACGAGCAGTACTTC
NA TRBD2 TRBJ2-7 TRBV29-1 CSVGGGRAAYEQYF TGCAGCGTTGGCGGCGGGAGGGCCGCCTACGAGCAGTACTTC
NA NA TRBJ2-7 TRBV29-1 CSVEGLADYNEQYF TGCAGCGTTGAAGGGCTAGCAGATTACAATGAGCAGTACTTC
few NA TRBJ1-2 TRBV6-2/TRBV6-3 CASSRHLYGYTF TGTGCCAGCAGTCGACACCTCTATGGCTACACCTTC
NA NA TRBJ2-5 TRBV14 CASGQAPETQYF TGTGCCAGCGGCCAAGCTCCAGAGACCCAGTACTTC
few NA TRBJ2-4 TRBV4-2 CASSGWVGPDIQYF TGTGCCAGCAGCGGATGGGTGGGTCCGGACATTCAGTACTTC
NA NA TRBJ2-7 TRBV6-2/TRBV6-3 CASTQDTLWEQYF TGTGCCAGCACCCAGGACACTCTTTGGGAGCAGTACTTC
few NA TRBJ1-2 TRBV5-1 CASSLVFFRKAGYTF TGCGCCAGCAGCTTGGTCTTCTTCCGGAAAGCGGGCTACACCTTC
few TRBD2 TRBJ2-1 TRBV7-2 CASSSPGEGRNNEQFF TGTGCCAGCAGCTCACCTGGGGAGGGCCGAAACAATGAGCAGTTCTTC
NA TRBD1 TRBJ1-4 TRBV4-1 CASSLGQGGGLVEKLFF TGCGCCAGCAGCCTTGGACAGGGCGGGGGGTTGGTTGAAAAACTGTTTTTT
NA NA TRBJ2-4 TRBV7-2 CASSSQITKNIQYF TGTGCCAGCAGCTCTCAGATAACCAAAAACATTCAGTACTTC
many NA TRBJ2-7 TRBV28 CASSSRNEQYF TGTGCCAGCAGTTCGCGAAACGAGCAGTACTTC
NA NA TRBJ2-7 TRBV29-1 CSVEERGTQGTYEQYF TGCAGCGTTGAAGAAAGGGGGACCCAGGGGACCTACGAGCAGTACTTC
NA NA TRBJ2-7 TRBV7-2 CASSPSWDQSYEQYF TGTGCCAGCAGCCCAAGCTGGGACCAGTCCTACGAGCAGTACTTC
NA NA TRBJ2-7 TRBV12-3/TRBV12-4 CASRHDTYEQYF TGTGCCAGCAGACACGACACCTACGAGCAGTACTTC
few TRBD2 TRBJ2-7 TRBV7-2 CASSREGTSGRASDEQYF TGTGCCAGCAGCCGAGAGGGGACTAGCGGGAGGGCTTCTGACGAGCAGTACTTC
NA TRBD1 TRBJ1-2 TRBV7-2 CASCNGDRGAGGYTF TGTGCCAGCTGCAACGGGGACAGGGGCGCGGGTGGCTACACCTTC
NA NA TRBJ1-4 TRBV4-2 CASSQDAANNEKLFF TGTGCCAGCAGCCAAGATGCGGCAAATAATGAAAAACTGTTTTTT
NA NA TRBJ2-1 TRBV25-1 CASSESKRGYNEQFF TGTGCCAGCAGTGAATCGAAGAGGGGCTACAATGAGCAGTTCTTC
few NA TRBJ2-7 TRBV18 CASSPGSLPYEQYF TGTGCCAGCTCACCAGGTTCTCTCCCCTACGAGCAGTACTTC
NA NA TRBJ1-5 TRBV4-3 CASSQDAGGNQPQHF TGCGCCAGCAGCCAAGATGCAGGGGGCAATCAGCCCCAGCATTTT
few NA TRBJ2-7 TRBV7-2 CASTRGGYEQYF TGTGCCAGCACCCGAGGAGGGTACGAGCAGTACTTC
many TRBD1 TRBJ2-5 TRBV29-1 CSARQGAVETQYF TGCAGCGCCAGACAGGGGGCGGTGGAGACCCAGTACTTC
NA TRBD1 TRBJ2-7 TRBV25-1 CASSALRGTFSYEQYF TGTGCCAGCAGTGCCCTCAGGGGGACCTTCTCCTACGAGCAGTACTTC
NA NA TRBJ2-1 TRBV27 CASSLGPQGDYNEQFF TGTGCCAGCAGTTTGGGACCTCAAGGGGACTACAATGAGCAGTTCTTC
NA TRBD2 TRBJ2-5 TRBV30 CAWEGGRHQETQYF TGTGCCTGGGAGGGCGGGAGACACCAAGAGACCCAGTACTTC
NA TRBD1 TRBJ1-5 TRBV12-3/TRBV12-4 CASVGQFNQPQHF TGTGCCAGTGTGGGACAGTTCAATCAGCCCCAGCATTTT
NA NA TRBJ2-5 TRBV9 CASSPPFTGETQYF TGTGCCAGCAGCCCCCCTTTCACGGGGGAGACCCAGTACTTC
NA NA TRBJ1-4 TRBV9 CASSPDGRNEKLFF TGTGCCAGCAGCCCCGACGGCAGGAATGAAAAACTGTTTTTT
NA NA TRBJ1-6 TRBV5-6 CASSYLNSPLHF TGTGCCAGCAGCTACCTGAATTCACCCCTCCACTTT
few NA TRBJ2-7 TRBV29-1 CSVTSRTYEQYF TGCAGCGTCACCAGCAGAACCTACGAGCAGTACTTC
NA NA TRBJ2-1 TRBV6-5 CASSYSISSYNEQFF TGTGCCAGCAGTTACTCGATTAGCTCCTACAATGAGCAGTTCTTC
NA NA TRBJ2-1 TRBV7-3 CASSLTASGPSTYNEQFF TGTGCCAGCAGCTTAACGGCTTCCGGACCCTCAACCTACAATGAGCAGTTCTTC
few NA TRBJ1-5 TRBV13 CASSRSGAKGNQPQHF TGTGCCAGCAGCCGTTCGGGGGCGAAGGGCAATCAGCCCCAGCATTTT
NA NA TRBJ1-5 TRBV28 CASSFGGGSNQPQHF TGTGCCAGCAGTTTCGGGGGAGGTAGCAATCAGCCCCAGCATTTT
few TRBD1 TRBJ2-7 TRBV9 CASSVARTGREQYF TGTGCCAGCAGCGTAGCGCGGACAGGGCGCGAGCAGTACTTC
NA TRBD1 TRBJ1-1 TRBV29-1 CSVDSVAGTGDGGVTEAFF TGCAGCGTTGACTCTGTCGCCGGGACAGGGGATGGCGGGGTCACTGAAGCTTTCTTT
NA NA TRBJ1-1 TRBV11-2 CASSRPREAEAFF TGTGCCAGCAGCCGCCCCAGGGAAGCTGAAGCTTTCTTT
once NA TRBJ2-7 TRBV6-2/TRBV6-3 CASSYRPFYEQYF TGTGCCAGCAGTTACCGCCCCTTTTACGAGCAGTACTTC